The 16 T cell receptor beta chains reported below all come from one sample, sequenced in a study of cytomegalovirus exposure and HLA in healthy donors. The primer mix had 60 Vbeta and 13 Jbeta primers. Only in-frame clones appear in the TCRdb table, and some are missing; sequencing was by immunoSEQ multiplex PCR. The repertoire table contains tens of thousands of clones. Input material: PBMCs. These TCRs come from a woman aged 40 to 50 in good health and CMV-seropositive.

This chain links TRBV6-1 with TRBJ2-7; D might be TRBD2 (6 bases). V lost 6 bases and J 4 bases, leaving 16 bases between the germline ends. Germline V gene data show CDR1 as MNHNS and CDR2 as SASEGT. The CDR3 totals 14 residues. In nucleotides, the CDR3 is TGTGCCAGCAGCCGCCAGGGCGGGGCGTACGAGCAGTACTTC. This codes for CASSRQGGAYEQYF.

The rearrangement links TRBV19 to TRBJ1-2, with D hard to call. Between the trimmed V and J ends, which lost 9 bases and 0 bases, there was a span of 17 bases. The CDR3 sequence is 15 residues long. The V gene's germline CDR1 is LNHDA and CDR2 SQIVND (reference sequence). Here the CDR3 DNA reads TGTGCCAGCTCCCCAGGCGGGATTGCTAACTATGGCTACACCTTC. Its translation is CASSPGGIANYGYTF.

According to its frequency, this clone is medium-sized (0.01 to 0.1%). The rearrangement uses TRBV6-4 and TRBJ2-1; D possibly corresponds to TRBD1 (5 bases). Germline V gene data show CDR1 as MRHNA and CDR2 as SNTAGT. There are 15 residues in the CDR3. Trimming shortened V by 3 bases and J by 0 bases, and 9 bases separated the two germline ends. The CDR3 sequence: CASSEDKFSYNEQFF. The CDR3 region has the DNA TGTGCCAGCAGTGAGGACAAGTTCTCCTACAATGAGCAGTTCTTC.

This chain links TRBV6-5 with TRBJ2-7; D gene ambiguous. V shed 2 bases and J shed 2 bases, with 13 bases lying between them. Per the germline V gene, CDR1 is MNHEY and CDR2 is SVGAGI. CDR3 length: 15 amino acids. CDR3 sequence: CASSYDVGGTYEQYF. The CDR3 region has the DNA TGTGCCAGCAGTTACGACGTTGGCGGAACCTACGAGCAGTACTTC.

The genes are TRBV27 and TRBJ2-1; D may be TRBD1 (7 bases). CDR1 and CDR2 (germline): MNHEY, SMNVEV (reference sequence). The CDR3 sequence is 14 residues long. Deletions cut 6 bases from V and 6 bases from J, with 15 bases between. The chain's CDR3 is CASRLAGGINEQFF. In nucleotides, the CDR3 is TGTGCCAGCAGACTAGCAGGGGGGATCAATGAGCAGTTCTTC.

V gene TRBV4-3 combines with J gene TRBJ2-5, with TRBD1 matching 9 bases. The CDR3 spans 16 residues. Germline CDR1 reads LGHNA; CDR2 reads YSLEER. The V and J ends lost 1 base and 5 bases, in that order; junction bases with no gene match: 8. CDR3 DNA: TGCGCCAGCAGCCAAGTTTTAACAGGGGGCCGGGAGACCCAGTACTTC. Amino acids: CASSQVLTGGRETQYF.

J is TRBJ2-7 and V is TRBV7-2; a weak D match, TRBD1 (6 bases). V was trimmed by 3 bases and J by 3 bases, leaving 9 bases between them. CDR3 length: 13 residues. Germline CDR1 is SGHTA and CDR2 is FQGNSA. DNA of the CDR3: TGTGCCAGCAGCTTGACGACAGGCTACGAGCAGTACTTC. Translation gives CASSLTTGYEQYF.

The gene calls are TRBV6-5 and TRBJ1-1; 8 positions match TRBD1. After removal of 2 bases from V and 8 bases from J, the junction contained 1 base not matched to a gene. Germline-derived CDR1 and CDR2 are MNHEY and SVGAGI. The length of the CDR3 is 12 residues. CDR3 nucleotides: TGTGCCAGCAGTTACGGGGACAGGGAAGCTTTCTTT. This sequence encodes CASSYGDREAFF.

V usage is TRBV5-6 and J usage is TRBJ1-4; 9 bases align to TRBD1. Trimming took 0 bases from V and 8 from J; bases not matched to a gene: 8. Germline lookup yields CDR1 SGHDT and CDR2 YYEEEE. The CDR3 runs to 16 residues. The CDR3 nucleotides read TGTGCCAGCAGCTTGGTTTTAGGGACAGGGAAGGAAAAACTGTTTTTT. Protein product: CASSLVLGTGKEKLFF.

The rearrangement joins TRBV5-1 to TRBJ2-7; no reliable D call. V dropped 2 bases and J dropped 1 base, with 10 bases sitting between them. CDR1 is SGHRS and CDR2 is YFSETQ in the germline V gene. CDR3 size: 14 residues. The CDR3 is CASSLDVGSYEQYF. The DNA of the CDR3 is TGCGCCAGCAGCTTAGATGTCGGGTCCTACGAGCAGTACTTC.

The V gene is TRBV28, the J gene TRBJ2-5; 7 bases fit TRBD1. The CDR3 is 15 amino acids. Germline V lookup: CDR1 MDHEN, CDR2 SYDVKM. Trimming at V came to 1 base and at J to 9 bases, leaving 11 bases not matched to a gene. The CDR3 is CASSLYRDSLTPQYF. The CDR3 DNA reads TGTGCCAGCAGTTTATACCGGGACAGTTTAACTCCCCAGTACTTC.

The J gene is TRBJ2-7, the V gene TRBV6-6, with D maybe TRBD2 (7 bases). Germline CDR1 reads MNHNY; CDR2 reads SVGAGI (reference sequence). The CDR3 length is 16 residues. V was cut by 5 bases and J by 7 bases, with 24 bases left in between. CDR3 nucleotides: TGTGCCAGCAGTCGGGCGGGGGCTAGCGGAAGGTGGGAGCAGTACTTC. Amino acids: CASSRAGASGRWEQYF.

This clone is called medium-sized based on its frequency. V and J are TRBV27 and TRBJ2-3, with 13 bases fitting TRBD2. This CDR3 has 18 residues. The germline V gene has CDR1 MNHEY and CDR2 SMNVEV (reference sequence). Unmatched junction bases numbered 10, after V lost 4 bases and J lost 3 bases. CDR3 amino acids: CASSSLTSGGPGTDTQYF. The CDR3, as DNA: TGTGCCAGCAGTTCACTGACTAGCGGGGGGCCGGGTACAGATACGCAGTATTTT.

The CDR3 region has the DNA TGTGCCAGCAGCGCTACTAGCGGGGGGCCTGGGGGGGTGGAGACCCAGTACTTC. The encoded protein is CASSATSGGPGGVETQYF. This sequence joins TRBV9 and TRBJ2-5; 12 bases are shared with TRBD2. The junction had 14 bases not matched to a gene; V was cut back by 3 bases and J by 5 bases. From germline, CDR1 is SGDLS and CDR2 YYNGEE. CDR3 length: 18 residues.

This chain uses TRBV7-9 with TRBJ2-7; D is possibly TRBD1 (6 bases). This CDR3 contains 13 residues. V dropped 5 bases and J dropped 6 bases, with 14 bases sitting between them. Germline V CDR1 and CDR2: SEHNR, FQNEAQ (reference sequence). CDR3 sequence (DNA): TGTGCCAGCAGCGTCACAGGGTTGAGCGAGCAGTACTTC. Amino acids: CASSVTGLSEQYF.

The chain couples TRBV10-3 to TRBJ1-6; perhaps TRBD1 as D (6 bases). Germline V gene data show CDR1 as ENHRY and CDR2 as SYGVKD. The CDR3 loop spans 14 amino acids. The V gene lost 4 bases and the J gene lost 4 bases, with 8 bases spanning the gap. CDR3 residues: CAISVGTYNSPLHF. CDR3 sequence (DNA): TGTGCCATCAGTGTAGGGACATATAATTCACCCCTCCACTTT.